The 7 T cell receptor beta chains reported below all come from one sample, sequenced in a study of T-cell reconstitution after alpha-beta-depleted transplantation in children. Library preparation (for TCRbeta) was performed with unique molecular identifiers. MiXCR, applied by TCRdb to the PCR reads, yields one record per CDR3 protein. The sample lists some 120,000 distinct CDR3 sequences; roughly 9.7% were seen once. The sequencing used PBMCs, mostly from graft donor cells, collected 180 days after TCRalphabeta/CD19-depleted stem cell transplant. The receptor source for this set is a girl under three years old who had a stem cell transplant for combined immunodeficiency, so the T cells may come from the graft donor.

This clonotype has just a few counts. J is TRBJ2-7 and V is TRBV10-3; D remains unclear. V lost 4 bases to trimming and J lost 2 bases, with 9 bases between them. Germline-derived CDR1 and CDR2 are ENHRY and SYGVKD. The CDR3 runs to 13 residues. CDR3 protein: CAISVDRAYEQYF. DNA of the CDR3: TGTGCCATCAGTGTCGACCGAGCCTACGAGCAGTACTTC.

This clonotype was counted between two and nine times. The chain carries TRBV5-1 and TRBJ2-4, with no clear D. Germline CDR1 reads SGHRS; CDR2 reads YFSETQ. This CDR3 comprises 12 residues. V was clipped by 2 bases and J by 8 bases, with 8 bases between them. The CDR3 is CASSLGGDIQYF. The CDR3 bases are TGCGCCAGCAGCTTAGGTGGGGACATTCAGTACTTC.

This clonotype has more than one count but fewer than ten. J is TRBJ2-3 and V is TRBV10-3; the D gene is possibly TRBD1 (6 bases). There are 14 residues in the CDR3. Between the trimmed V and J ends, which lost 3 bases and 6 bases, there was a span of 13 bases. Germline CDR1 is ENHRY and CDR2 is SYGVKD. CDR3 nucleotides: TGTGCCATCAGTGATGGGACATTTCCCGATACGCAGTATTTT. Residues: CAISDGTFPDTQYF.

This clonotype appeared a few times. The chain carries TRBV24-1 and TRBJ2-3, with 14 bases aligning to TRBD2. Germline CDR1 KGHDR, CDR2 SFDVKD. The CDR3 is 17 amino acids. The junction had 3 bases not matched to a gene; V was cut back by 2 bases and J by 3 bases. The CDR3 coding sequence is TGTGCCACCAGTGATTCTAGGACTAGCGGGAGGACAGATACGCAGTATTTT. Translated: CATSDSRTSGRTDTQYF.

A note on this clonotype: Without the conserved terminal phenylalanine or tryptophan, this CDR3 likely stems from a read error. The chain couples TRBV6-1 to TRBJ2-7, with D unclear. Trimming took 8 bases from V and 1 from J, leaving 6 bases between them. In germline, CDR1 is MNHNS, CDR2 SASEGT. The CDR3 is 11 residues long. The chain's CDR3 is CASGRSYEQYL. CDR3 nucleotides: TGTGCCAGCGGACGGTCCTACGAGCAGTACTTG.

This clonotype was counted between two and nine times. The rearrangement joins TRBV28 to TRBJ2-7, with D unresolved. Germline lookup yields CDR1 MDHEN and CDR2 SYDVKM. There are 12 residues in the CDR3. V gave up 3 bases and J gave up 3 bases, with 6 bases separating them. CDR3: CASSLMFYEQYF. CDR3 nucleotide sequence: TGTGCCAGCAGTTTGATGTTCTACGAGCAGTACTTC.

The chain recombines TRBV19 with TRBJ1-2; 9 nucleotides line up with TRBD1. V gave up 8 bases and J gave up 6 bases; unmatched junction bases: 10. CDR3 length equals 14 residues. Germline V CDR1 and CDR2: LNHDA, SQIVND (reference sequence). CDR3 sequence reads: CASQLGTGRHGYTF. CDR3 DNA sequence: TGTGCCAGTCAATTGGGGACAGGGAGGCATGGCTACACCTTC.